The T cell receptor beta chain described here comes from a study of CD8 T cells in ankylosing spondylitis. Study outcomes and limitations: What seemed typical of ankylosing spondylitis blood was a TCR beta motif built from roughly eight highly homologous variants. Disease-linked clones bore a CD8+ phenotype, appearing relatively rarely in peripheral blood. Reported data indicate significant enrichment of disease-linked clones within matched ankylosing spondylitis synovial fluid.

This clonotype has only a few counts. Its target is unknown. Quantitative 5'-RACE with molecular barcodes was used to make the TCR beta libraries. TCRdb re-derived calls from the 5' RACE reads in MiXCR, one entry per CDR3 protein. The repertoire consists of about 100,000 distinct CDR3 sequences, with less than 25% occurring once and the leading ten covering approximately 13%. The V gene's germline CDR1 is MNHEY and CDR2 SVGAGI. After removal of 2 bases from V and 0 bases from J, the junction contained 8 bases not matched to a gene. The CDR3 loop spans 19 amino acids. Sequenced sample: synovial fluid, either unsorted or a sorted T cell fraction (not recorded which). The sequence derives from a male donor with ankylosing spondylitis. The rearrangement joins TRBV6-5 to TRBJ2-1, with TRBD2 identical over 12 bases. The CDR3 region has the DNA TGTGCCAGCAGTTACCAGTCCGGACTAGCGGGATACTCCTACAATGAGCAGTTCTTC. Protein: CASSYQSGLAGYSYNEQFF.